Given below is one T cell receptor (beta chain) in context. The authors' processing: Counts of nucleated cells, estimated from reference gene primer amplification, were obtained. Measured with immunoSEQ multiplex PCR; TCRdb has only the in-frame clones, and not every one. D and trimming were read from the DNA, whereas the V and J calls and clone size are those reported in that table. There are 200,000 to 300,000 clones in the sample; around 85% occur only once, and over 3% lies in the top ten. Germline lookup yields CDR1 SQVTM and CDR2 ANQGSEA. The CDR3 extends over 15 amino acids. V was clipped by 1 base and J by 0 bases; unmatched bases: 3. These data belong to a study of blood T cell repertoires in COVID-19. About the research overall: PBMCs, B-cell-depleted T cells, or T cells were the source of the cDNA or gDNA that made up the material.

The source material was peripheral blood. The chain has TRBV29-1 and TRBJ2-1; the match to TRBD2 covers 7 bases. This sequence was found in a woman aged 25 to 39 who had recovered from COVID-19. In DNA form, the CDR3 reads TGCAGCGTTGAAGGGACGGGGGGCTCCTACAATGAGCAGTTCTTC. It yields the protein CSVEGTGGSYNEQFF.